This passage covers 14 T cell receptor beta chains from one sample sequenced in a study of CD8+ T cells in alopecia areata. Reverse transcription of extracted RNA yielded cDNA, which provided the sequencing template. TCRdb's copy holds only in-frame clones and misses some; the assay was immunoSEQ multiplex PCR. Of fewer than 200,000 clones listed, around three fifths are singletons. Documented treatment: oral pan-JAK inhibitor, 5-10 mg twice daily. The starting material was CD4+ T cells sorted from blood, obtained at week 24, from a patient treated with tofacitinib. All receptors derive from a human donor with alopecia areata.

The chain couples TRBV2 to TRBJ1-1; 7 bases agree with TRBD1. The CDR3 has 11 amino acids. The germline V gene has CDR1 SNHLY and CDR2 FYNNEI. The V gene end was trimmed by 6 bases and the J gene end by 11 bases; junction bases not matched to a gene: 6. The CDR3 here is CASRPDRVAFF. The CDR3 DNA is TGTGCCAGCAGACCTGACAGGGTGGCTTTCTTT.

This chain links TRBV30 with TRBJ2-2; D not certain. Trimming stripped 1 base from V and 2 bases from J, with 14 bases between. The CDR3 covers 16 residues. The germline V gene has CDR1 GTSNPN and CDR2 SVGIG (reference sequence). The CDR3 region is CAWSGSRQLNTGELFF. In nucleotides, the CDR3 is TGTGCCTGGAGTGGATCTCGGCAGCTAAACACCGGGGAGCTGTTTTTT.

This clone has more than one count but fewer than ten. The CDR3 sequence is CASSVGAVEGTLHF. CDR3 bases: TGTGCCAGTAGTGTTGGAGCAGTGGAAGGGACCCTCCACTTT. The chain has TRBV19 and TRBJ1-6; no clear D gene. Germline CDR1 is LNHDA and CDR2 is SQIVND (reference sequence). This CDR3 comprises 14 residues. Trimming cost V 5 bases and J 14 bases, with 19 bases left between them.

J is TRBJ1-5 and V is TRBV9, with 11 positions matching TRBD1. The CDR3 has 14 amino acids. CDR1 SGDLS and CDR2 YYNGEE come from the germline V gene. After removal of 4 bases from V and 5 bases from J, the junction contained 2 bases not matched to a gene. The CDR3, as DNA: TGTGCCAGCAGCCCGGGACAGGGGGATCAGCCCCAGCATTTT. This encodes CASSPGQGDQPQHF.

The chain links TRBV30 to TRBJ2-3; D unclear. The V end lost 3 bases, the J end lost 1 base, and 11 bases lay between the germline ends. Germline values: CDR1 GTSNPN, CDR2 SVGIG (reference sequence). The CDR3 has 14 amino acids. CDR3 sequence (DNA): TGTGCCTGGAGGTTGGCTGGCGGCACAGATACGCAGTATTTT. Its protein is CAWRLAGGTDTQYF. Filled out from reference TRBV30 and TRBJ2-3, the complete variable domain reads SQTIHQWPATLVQPVGSPLSLECTVEGTSNPNLYWYRQAAGRGLQLLFYSVGIGQISSEVPQNLSASRPQDRQFILSSKKLLLSDSGFYLCAWRLAGGTDTQYFGPGTRLTVL.

The chain combines TRBV4-1 with TRBJ1-2, with D possibly TRBD1 on 5 matching bases. Germline assignment: CDR1 MGHRA and CDR2 YSYEKL. The V end was cut by 3 bases, the J end by 3 bases, with 17 bases between. CDR3 length: 16 amino acids. The CDR3 loop is CASSQMARGRDYGYTF. The DNA of the CDR3 is TGCGCCAGCAGCCAGATGGCGCGGGGCAGGGACTATGGCTACACCTTC.

V usage is TRBV27 and J usage is TRBJ2-5; D might be TRBD1 or TRBD2, each matching 5 bases. CDR1 is MNHEY, CDR2 SMNVEV, per germline (reference sequence). Trimming shortened V by 6 bases and J by 5 bases, and 19 bases separated the two germline ends. This CDR3 is built from 15 residues. In DNA, the CDR3 is TGTGCCAGCAGAGTTTCCGGGACCAGAGGGGAGACCCAGTACTTC. Translating it yields CASRVSGTRGETQYF.

The chain links TRBV7-2 to TRBJ1-2; D not resolved. Germline V gives CDR1 SGHTA, CDR2 FQGNSA. The CDR3 is 13 amino acids. Trimming took off 2 bases at V and 2 bases at J, with 6 bases between the two ends. The DNA for the CDR3 is TGTGCCAGCAGCTTAACGGCCAACTATGGCTACACCTTC. Translated: CASSLTANYGYTF.

The V call is TRBV25-1, the J call TRBJ2-7; 7 bases are a match to TRBD1. V shed 3 bases and J 0 bases; nucleotides not matched to a gene: 5. The germline gives CDR1 MGHDK, CDR2 SYGVNS. The CDR3 totals 15 residues. The chain's CDR3 is CASSDLDRDSYEQYF. CDR3 bases: TGTGCCAGCAGTGACCTAGACAGGGACTCCTACGAGCAGTACTTC.

This clone is labeled medium-sized. This chain's CDR3 is CASSYSGQGASEQFF. DNA of the CDR3: TGTGCCAGCAGTTACTCGGGACAGGGGGCGAGTGAGCAGTTCTTC. The chain combines TRBV6-5 with TRBJ2-1; 12 bases fit TRBD1. The length of the CDR3 is 15 residues. The germline gives CDR1 MNHEY, CDR2 SVGAGI. Losses at the gene ends were 0 bases for V and 9 bases for J; bases not matched to a gene: 3.

The V and J genes are TRBV6-5 and TRBJ2-7; 7 bases are shared with TRBD2. The CDR3 runs 13 residues. From germline, CDR1 is MNHEY and CDR2 SVGAGI. The V segment lost 11 bases and the J segment 1 base; nucleotides outside the gene matches: 8. In DNA form, the CDR3 reads TGTGCCTCCCGCCGGGGGGAATCCTACGAGCAGTACTTC. This gives the protein CASRRGESYEQYF.

The rearrangement uses TRBV29-1 and TRBJ1-2, with 12 bases that match TRBD1. Germline CDR1 is SQVTM and CDR2 is ANQGSEA. The CDR3 is 12 amino acids. After removal of 6 bases from V and 9 bases from J, the junction contained 5 bases not matched to a gene. The CDR3 spells CSVGTGGASYTF. The CDR3 nucleotides are TGCAGCGTCGGGACAGGGGGCGCGAGCTACACCTTC.

The genes are TRBV29-1 and TRBJ2-7; no clear D gene. The ends were cut back, 2 bases at V and 2 bases at J, with 13 bases in the middle. The length of the CDR3 is 14 residues. The germline V gene has CDR1 SQVTM and CDR2 ANQGSEA. The CDR3 DNA reads as TGCAGCGTTGAACGGACGGCCGGAACCTACGAGCAGTACTTC. It encodes CSVERTAGTYEQYF.

This clone has just a few counts. The chain couples TRBV29-1 to TRBJ2-2, with 7 bases lining up with TRBD2. This CDR3 has 15 residues. Looked up from germline, CDR1 is SQVTM and CDR2 is ANQGSEA. With 4 bases clipped from V and 1 base from J, the junction kept 6 bases outside the gene matches. The CDR3 bases are TGCAGCGTTGTACCCGGGACTAAGAACACCGGGGAGCTGTTTTTT. Protein sequence: CSVVPGTKNTGELFF.